This passage covers 29 T cell receptor beta chains from one sample sequenced in a study of cytomegalovirus exposure and HLA in healthy donors. This PCR relied on a set of 60 Vbeta primers and 13 Jbeta primers. This table comes from immunoSEQ multiplex PCR, and its TCRdb copy is limited to in-frame clones, with some not included. The top ten clones hold 5.4% of a sample with approximately 240,000 clones, roughly 82% of them seen once. The specimen was PBMCs. The receptors shown here come from a woman in her thirties or forties in good health and CMV-seropositive.

The chain is built from TRBV27 and TRBJ2-7, with 8 bases aligning to TRBD2. CDR3 length equals 15 residues. The germline V gene encodes CDR1 MNHEY and CDR2 SMNVEV (reference sequence). V trimming: 2 bases; J trimming: 4 bases; junction bases outside the gene matches: 7. DNA for the CDR3: TGTGCCAGCAGTTTAAGTAGCGGGATCCCGTACGAGCAGTACTTC. This codes for CASSLSSGIPYEQYF.

The chain is built from TRBV6-4 and TRBJ2-1; weak D call: TRBD1 (7 bases). V gave up 0 bases and J gave up 7 bases, with 13 bases separating them. The CDR3 loop spans 15 amino acids. Germline values: CDR1 MRHNA, CDR2 SNTAGT. The CDR3 here is CASSDSPGGINEQFF. The CDR3 DNA reads as TGTGCCAGCAGTGACTCACCAGGGGGGATAAATGAGCAGTTCTTC.

The J gene is TRBJ1-5, the V gene TRBV19, with 7 nucleotides matching TRBD1. The CDR3 has 15 residues. The V gene end was trimmed by 9 bases and the J gene end by 0 bases; junction bases not matched to a gene: 8. Per germline, CDR1 LNHDA and CDR2 SQIVND (reference sequence). CDR3 sequence reads: CASRQGEYSNQPQHF. CDR3 bases: TGTGCCAGCAGACAGGGCGAGTATAGCAATCAGCCCCAGCATTTT.

About this clone itself: Relative to the germline gene, one junction end is altered; a read error may explain this. The rearrangement joins TRBV30 to TRBJ1-5; D is ambiguous. CDR1 and CDR2 from the germline V gene are GTSNPN and SVGIG (reference sequence). CDR3 size: 13 residues. The CDR3 sequence: CARSDGRNQPQHF. CDR3 nucleotide sequence: TGTGCCCGGAGTGACGGGAGAAATCAGCCCCAGCATTTT.

CDR3 sequence reads: CASSEGMGGLDYGYTF. The CDR3 DNA reads TGTGCCAGCAGTGAAGGGATGGGAGGTTTAGACTATGGCTACACCTTC. This chain connects TRBV2 to TRBJ1-2; no clear D gene. The CDR3 loop spans 16 amino acids. The V end was cut by 1 base, the J end by 3 bases, with 15 bases between. Germline V CDR1 and CDR2: SNHLY, FYNNEI.

This chain uses TRBV5-1 with TRBJ1-2; D is perhaps TRBD1 (5 bases). Between the trimmed V and J ends, which lost 3 bases and 2 bases, there was a span of 14 bases. The CDR3 is made up of 15 amino acids. In germline, CDR1 is SGHRS, CDR2 YFSETQ. The CDR3 coding sequence is TGCGCCAGCAGCTCAGCACCAGGGTCCAACTATGGCTACACCTTC. Protein: CASSSAPGSNYGYTF.

CDR3 sequence reads: CASSPGTGRTTEAFF. For the CDR3, the DNA is TGTGCCAGTAGTCCCGGGACAGGGCGGACCACTGAAGCTTTCTTT. V and J are TRBV19 and TRBJ1-1, with TRBD1 matching over 9 bases. The CDR3 length is 15 residues. J was trimmed by 4 bases and V by 5 bases; bases with no gene match: 8. Germline lookup yields CDR1 LNHDA and CDR2 SQIVND (reference sequence).

The rearrangement links TRBV5-4 to TRBJ1-5; D not resolved. Trimming cost V 0 bases and J 1 base, with 8 bases left between them. Germline CDR1 is SGHNT and CDR2 is YYREEE (reference sequence). The CDR3 is made up of 15 amino acids. Written as DNA, the CDR3 is TGTGCCAGCAGCTTGGATCCGGGGAGCAATCAGCCCCAGCATTTT. Translation gives CASSLDPGSNQPQHF.

The genes are TRBV6-1 and TRBJ1-2; D uncertain. V was trimmed by 2 bases and J by 2 bases, leaving 12 bases between them. CDR1 is MNHNS, CDR2 SASEGT, per germline. The CDR3 has 15 residues. CDR3 loop: CASSELGGINYGYTF. The CDR3 DNA is TGTGCCAGCAGTGAATTGGGAGGGATCAACTATGGCTACACCTTC.

The genes are TRBV5-1 and TRBJ1-6; 9 nucleotides line up with TRBD1. Looked up from germline, CDR1 is SGHRS and CDR2 is YFSETQ. The CDR3 runs to 16 residues. V lost 5 bases to trimming and J lost 7 bases; unmatched junction nucleotides: 10. In nucleotides, the CDR3 is TGCGCCAGCAGTTCCAGAGCGGGACAGGGAAATTCACCCCTCCACTTT. As protein: CASSSRAGQGNSPLHF.

Notes on this clone: Other DNA sequences within the sample encode an identical CDR3. The CDR3 protein is CASSVGGGVSYNEQFF. The DNA for the CDR3 is TGTGCCAGCAGCGTAGGCGGGGGGGTCTCCTACAATGAGCAGTTCTTC. The V call is TRBV9, the J call TRBJ2-1, with 9 bases fitting TRBD2. The CDR3 has 16 amino acids. The V and J ends lost 0 bases and 0 bases, in that order; junction bases with no gene match: 1. Germline CDR1 is SGDLS and CDR2 is YYNGEE.

This clone has a single count. The chain couples TRBV9 to TRBJ1-2; 10 nucleotides line up with TRBD1. Germline lookup yields CDR1 SGDLS and CDR2 YYNGEE. The trim removed 3 bases at V and 5 bases at J, leaving 4 bases unmatched. The CDR3 is 14 amino acids. CDR3 in DNA: TGTGCCAGCAGCGCGGACAGGGGGAGGTATGGCTACACCTTC. This translates into CASSADRGRYGYTF. The full variable domain, rest sourced from reference TRBV9 and TRBJ1-2, is DSGVTQTPKHLITATGQRVTLRCSPRSGDLSVYWYQQSLDQGLQFLIQYYNGEERAKGNILERFSAQQFPDLHSELNLSSLELGDSALYFCASSADRGRYGYTFGSGTRLTVV.

This clone has only a few counts. Mismatch with germline at one junction end may stem from a read error. In nucleotides, the CDR3 is TGTTCCAGCAGCCCCCCCGGAGGGACGGTCGCCTACGAGCAGTACTTC. Amino acid sequence: CSSSPPGGTVAYEQYF. This sequence joins TRBV7-9 and TRBJ2-7, with D possibly being TRBD2 (6 bases). Germline CDR1 SEHNR, CDR2 FQNEAQ (reference sequence). CDR3 length: 16 amino acids.

The chain recombines TRBV6-5 with TRBJ2-5, with 9 bases that match TRBD1. The end of the DNA fits TRBJ2-7 better, so the J call may be wrong. Germline V gene data show CDR1 as MNHEY and CDR2 as SVGAGI. The CDR3 sequence is 15 residues long. CDR3 residues: CASSYRRTGAYEQYF. CDR3 bases: TGTGCCAGCAGTTACAGGCGGACAGGGGCCTACGAGCAGTACTTC.

V usage is TRBV6-1 and J usage is TRBJ2-7; 10 nucleotides agree with TRBD1. CDR3 length: 14 amino acids. Germline CDR1 and CDR2: MNHNS and SASEGT. V was pared by 8 bases and J by 4 bases, with 8 bases of the junction left unmatched. This chain's CDR3 is CASRPRTGGYEQYF. CDR3 sequence (DNA): TGTGCCAGCCGCCCTCGGACAGGGGGATACGAGCAGTACTTC.

V is TRBV5-1 and J is TRBJ1-1; D not certain. Germline-derived CDR1 and CDR2 are SGHRS and YFSETQ. This CDR3 has 14 residues. The ends were cut back, 0 bases at V and 1 base at J, with 7 bases in the middle. CDR3 nucleotides: TGCGCCAGCAGCTTGGCCTCGGGGAACACTGAAGCTTTCTTT. Its protein is CASSLASGNTEAFF.

On this clone: The sample carries other DNA sequences with the same CDR3. This sequence joins TRBV7-2 and TRBJ2-1; 13 bases are a match to TRBD2. Germline V lookup: CDR1 SGHTA, CDR2 FQGNSA. There are 15 residues in the CDR3. J gave up 4 bases and V 5 bases, and 2 bases lay outside the gene matches. CDR3 sequence (DNA): TGTGCCAGCAGCCGGACTAGCGGGGGTTACAATGAGCAGTTCTTC. It encodes CASSRTSGGYNEQFF.

This sequence joins TRBV29-1 and TRBJ2-5; a weak D match, TRBD2 (6 bases). Germline V gene data show CDR1 as SQVTM and CDR2 as ANQGSEA. V was clipped by 8 bases and J by 2 bases, with 12 bases between them. The CDR3 runs 12 residues. In DNA, the CDR3 is TGCAGCACGCGGCTAGCGCAAGAGACCCAGTACTTC. Protein product: CSTRLAQETQYF.

The rearrangement uses TRBV11-3 and TRBJ1-2; D perhaps matches TRBD1 (5 bases). CDR3 size: 12 residues. CDR1 and CDR2 (germline): SGHNT, YENEEA. Deletions cut 10 bases from V and 0 bases from J, with 9 bases between. Here the CDR3 reads CATRDSNYGYTF. The CDR3 region has the DNA TGTGCCACAAGGGACTCTAACTATGGCTACACCTTC. Filled out from reference TRBV11-3 and TRBJ1-2, the complete variable domain reads EAGVVQSPRYKIIEKKQPVAFWCNPISGHNTLYWYLQNLGQGPELLIRYENEEAVDDSQLPKDRFSAERLKGVDSTLKIQPAELGDSAVYLCATRDSNYGYTFGSGTRLTVV.

The CDR3 here is CASSLYNEQFF. The DNA for the CDR3 is TGTGCCAGCAGCCTCTACAATGAGCAGTTCTTC. The chain carries TRBV9 and TRBJ2-1, with D hard to call. The CDR3 has 11 residues. Trimming removed 4 bases at V and 3 bases at J, with 2 bases between. Germline loops: CDR1 SGDLS, CDR2 YYNGEE.

The rearrangement links TRBV9 to TRBJ1-2, with D hard to call. Germline V gene lookup returns CDR1 SGDLS and CDR2 YYNGEE. V was clipped by 4 bases and J by 5 bases, with 9 bases between them. The CDR3 spans 12 residues. The CDR3 sequence: CASSSGLYGYTF. In DNA, the CDR3 is TGTGCCAGCAGCTCCGGTTTGTATGGCTACACCTTC.

The rearrangement joins TRBV28 to TRBJ2-7, with D possibly matching TRBD2 (5 bases). CDR1 is MDHEN and CDR2 is SYDVKM in the germline V gene. The CDR3 totals 15 residues. The germline V and J ends were trimmed by 3 bases and 3 bases, with 15 bases remaining between them. The CDR3 sequence: CASSFVWSRGYEQYF. The CDR3 bases are TGTGCCAGCAGTTTCGTGTGGTCTCGGGGCTACGAGCAGTACTTC.

The chain has TRBV4-2 and TRBJ2-3; 7 bases line up with TRBD1. Germline values: CDR1 LGHNA, CDR2 YNFKEQ. The CDR3 totals 14 residues. The V segment lost 4 bases and the J segment 2 bases; nucleotides outside the gene matches: 3. CDR3 loop: CASSPGQATDTQYF. The CDR3 region has the DNA TGTGCCAGCAGCCCTGGACAGGCCACAGATACGCAGTATTTT.

This chain links TRBV30 with TRBJ2-1; possibly TRBD1 for D (6 bases). The CDR3 spans 13 residues. Trimming pared 2 bases from V and 10 bases from J, leaving 15 bases between. CDR1 and CDR2 from the germline V gene are GTSNPN and SVGIG (reference sequence). In nucleotides, the CDR3 is TGTGCCTGGAGTCCCCAGGGGAAATACGAGCAGTTCTTC. Translated: CAWSPQGKYEQFF.

The chain is built from TRBV19 and TRBJ2-1, with TRBD1 as a possible D gene (5 bases). Germline V CDR1 and CDR2: LNHDA, SQIVND (reference sequence). Trimming left V 5 bases short and J 9 bases short, with 17 bases between. This CDR3 region has 14 residues. The CDR3 coding sequence is TGTGCCAGTAGTCCTGGGGCAGGGTTGGGTGAGCAGTTCTTC. Encoded protein: CASSPGAGLGEQFF.

The J gene is TRBJ2-1, the V gene TRBV19, with 12 bases aligning to TRBD2. J was trimmed by 8 bases and V by 6 bases; bases with no gene match: 11. Germline CDR1 and CDR2: LNHDA and SQIVND (reference sequence). This CDR3 spans 16 amino acids. The CDR3 region has the DNA TGTGCCAGTAGGCCCCTCCGACTAGCGGGAGAATATGAGCAGTTCTTC. Translating gives CASRPLRLAGEYEQFF.

The chain has TRBV11-1 and TRBJ2-5; D may be TRBD1 (6 bases). This CDR3 spans 14 amino acids. Trimming removed 4 bases from V and 6 bases from J, with 15 bases in between. The germline V gene encodes CDR1 SGHAT and CDR2 FQDESV (reference sequence). CDR3 coding DNA: TGTGCCAGCAGCTCTAATACAGGGTTGAAGACCCAGTACTTC. The encoded protein is CASSSNTGLKTQYF. The complete variable domain, with remaining parts taken from reference TRBV11-1 and TRBJ2-5, reads EAEVAQSPRYKITEKSQAVAFWCDPISGHATLYWYRQILGQGPELLVQFQDESVVDDSQLPKDRFSAERLKGVDSTLKIQPAELGDSAMYLCASSSNTGLKTQYFGPGTRLLVL.

The chain couples TRBV5-4 to TRBJ2-1; weak D call: TRBD1 (6 bases). This CDR3 has 13 residues. CDR1 is SGHNT and CDR2 is YYREEE in the germline V gene (reference sequence). V was cut by 4 bases and J by 4 bases, with 9 bases left in between. The CDR3 loop is CASSPGQYNEQFF. CDR3 DNA sequence: TGTGCCAGCAGCCCGGGACAATACAATGAGCAGTTCTTC.

The genes are TRBV7-2 and TRBJ1-6; tentative D call: TRBD1 (6 bases). The CDR3 covers 15 residues. CDR1 and CDR2 (germline): SGHTA, FQGNSA. Trimming pared 1 base from V and 7 bases from J, leaving 11 bases between. This chain's CDR3 is CASSLEGVRNSPLHF. For the CDR3, the DNA is TGTGCCAGCAGCTTAGAGGGGGTTAGGAATTCACCCCTCCACTTT.